Listed here are 28 T cell receptor beta chains from one sample, sequenced in a study of identical twins. Via MiXCR, TCRdb re-called the 5' RACE reads, giving one row per CDR3 protein. The sample shows 350,000 to 450,000 distinct CDR3 sequences, under 20% of them seen only once. The sample consisted of naive T cells sorted from blood. These receptors were collected from a man over 45 in good health.

This clonotype was picked up many times. The chain employs TRBV20-1 and TRBJ2-3, with TRBD2 identical over 8 bases. Germline V gives CDR1 DFQATT, CDR2 SNEGSKA (reference sequence). This CDR3 has 15 residues. V shed 1 base and J 0 bases; nucleotides not matched to a gene: 3. In DNA, the CDR3 is TGCAGTGCTAGAGGGTTAGCGGGAAGCACAGATACGCAGTATTTT. This encodes CSARGLAGSTDTQYF.

Only a few counts were recorded for this clonotype. The chain is built from TRBV28 and TRBJ2-1, with 8 bases matching TRBD2. The CDR3 sequence is 15 residues long. With 3 bases clipped from V and 3 bases from J, the junction kept 4 bases outside the gene matches. Germline CDR1 is MDHEN and CDR2 is SYDVKM. The DNA for the CDR3 is TGTGCCAGCAGTTTTGGGACTAGGGTCTACAATGAGCAGTTCTTC. Translation: CASSFGTRVYNEQFF.

This clonotype was seen a handful of times. This rearrangement joins TRBV20-1 to TRBJ2-3; 7 bases fit TRBD2. CDR3 length: 14 amino acids. Losses at the gene ends were 0 bases for V and 8 bases for J; bases not matched to a gene: 8. CDR1 and CDR2 (germline): DFQATT, SNEGSKA (reference sequence). CDR3 sequence (DNA): TGCAGTGCTAGAGAGGTTGTGGGAGGGCTTACGCAGTATTTT. Protein product: CSAREVVGGLTQYF.

This chain connects TRBV7-6 to TRBJ1-4; D remains ambiguous. Germline V gene lookup returns CDR1 SGHVS and CDR2 FNYEAQ. The CDR3 runs 13 residues. V was trimmed by 5 bases and J by 2 bases, leaving 6 bases between them. The CDR3, as DNA: TGTGCCAGCAGCCCCAGGACTAATGAAAAACTGTTTTTT. Translated: CASSPRTNEKLFF.

The rearrangement links TRBV5-1 to TRBJ2-1, with 13 bases matching TRBD2. The CDR3 totals 17 residues. Germline lookup yields CDR1 SGHRS and CDR2 YFSETQ. The V and J ends lost 4 bases and 8 bases, in that order; junction bases with no gene match: 12. The CDR3 sequence is CASSPDPTSGGFDEQFF. CDR3 nucleotides: TGCGCCAGCAGCCCGGACCCGACTAGCGGGGGGTTCGATGAGCAGTTCTTC.

This sequence joins TRBV7-2 and TRBJ2-3; 13 bases line up with TRBD2. CDR1 is SGHTA and CDR2 is FQGNSA in the germline V gene. V lost 6 bases and J lost 5; bases outside the gene matches: 8. The CDR3 sequence is 16 residues long. The CDR3 DNA reads as TGTGCCAGCAGGGCGACTAGCGGGAGGTTGAGAGATACGCAGTATTTT. This translates into CASRATSGRLRDTQYF.

This clonotype has ten or more counts. The rearrangement links TRBV19 to TRBJ1-5, with D unclear. The CDR3 covers 14 residues. Germline values: CDR1 LNHDA, CDR2 SQIVND (reference sequence). V was cut by 3 bases and J by 0 bases, with 6 bases left in between. CDR3 bases: TGTGCCAGTAGTATGTTTTCTAGCAATCAGCCCCAGCATTTT. Translation: CASSMFSSNQPQHF.

This clonotype was counted a few times. V gene TRBV7-8 combines with J gene TRBJ2-5; 8 bases match TRBD2. J gave up 7 bases and V 5 bases, and 21 bases lay outside the gene matches. The CDR3 is 18 amino acids. Germline CDR1 is SGHVS and CDR2 is FQNEAQ. In nucleotides, the CDR3 is TGTGCCAGCAGCAGGGAGTCGGGGACTAGACACCTCAGGGTGACCCAGTACTTC. Translating gives CASSRESGTRHLRVTQYF. The full variable domain, completed using reference TRBV7-8 and TRBJ2-5, is GAGVSQSPRYKVAKRGQDVALRCDPISGHVSLFWYQQALGQGPEFLTYFQNEAQLDKSGLPSDRFFAERPEGSVSTLKIQRTQQEDSAVYLCASSRESGTRHLRVTQYFGPGTRLLVL.

The table lists this clonotype with a few counts. The chain carries TRBV5-1 and TRBJ2-5, with 8 nucleotides matching TRBD1. The CDR3 is 15 residues long. The germline gives CDR1 SGHRS, CDR2 YFSETQ. After removal of 4 bases from V and 1 base from J, the junction contained 6 bases not matched to a gene. This CDR3 reads CASSAGTGFQETQYF. The CDR3 coding sequence is TGCGCCAGCAGCGCTGGGACAGGCTTCCAAGAGACCCAGTACTTC.

In its sample, this clonotype was seen a few times. One junction end disagrees with the germline gene, perhaps due to a read error. The rearrangement links TRBV7-8 to TRBJ2-7; D may be TRBD2 (5 bases). This CDR3 has 15 residues. CDR1 SGHVS and CDR2 FQNEAQ come from the germline V gene. CDR3 protein: CAGSLALGATYEQYF. In DNA, the CDR3 is TGTGCCGGCAGCTTAGCGCTGGGCGCGACCTACGAGCAGTACTTC.

This clonotype was observed a few times. The DNA of the CDR3 is TGTGCCAGCAGCTTAAACGGGAGGGAGGGCAATGAGCAGTTCTTC. Protein: CASSLNGREGNEQFF. The chain links TRBV7-3 to TRBJ2-1; 8 bases map to TRBD2. Germline CDR1 SGHTA, CDR2 FQGTGA. This CDR3 comprises 15 residues. J gave up 6 bases and V 1 base, and 5 bases lay outside the gene matches. Filled out from reference TRBV7-3 and TRBJ2-1, the complete variable domain reads GAGVSQTPSNKVTEKGKYVELRCDPISGHTALYWYRQSLGQGPEFLIYFQGTGAADDSGLPNDRFFAVRPEGSVSTLKIQRTERGDSAVYLCASSLNGREGNEQFFGPGTRLTVL.

This clonotype came up a few times. The V gene is TRBV24-1, the J gene TRBJ2-7; TRBD1 aligns across 8 bases. The germline gives CDR1 KGHDR, CDR2 SFDVKD. The CDR3 is 12 amino acids. The trim removed 11 bases at V and 5 bases at J, leaving 7 bases unmatched. The CDR3 DNA sequence: TGTGCCATCTCGACAGGGGAGCACGAGCAGTACTTC. This sequence encodes CAISTGEHEQYF.

This clonotype was counted only a few times. This CDR3 is CASSSGLASDTQYF. In nucleotides, the CDR3 is TGTGCCAGCAGTTCTGGACTAGCTTCAGATACGCAGTATTTT. V is TRBV6-2 or TRBV6-3 and J is TRBJ2-3; 8 positions match TRBD2. The CDR3 is made up of 14 amino acids. The V gene's germline CDR1 is MNHEY and CDR2 SVGEGT. The V and J ends lost 4 bases and 4 bases, in that order; junction bases with no gene match: 4.

This clonotype was seen only a few times. The chain uses TRBV20-1 and TRBJ2-3; a possible D gene is TRBD1 (5 bases). CDR1 is DFQATT, CDR2 SNEGSKA, per germline (reference sequence). The germline V and J ends were trimmed by 0 bases and 2 bases, with 15 bases remaining between them. CDR3 length equals 16 residues. The CDR3 nucleotides are TGCAGTGCTAGAGATCCTGGGGCAGTATACACAGATACGCAGTATTTT. The encoded protein is CSARDPGAVYTDTQYF.

V and J are TRBV7-6 and TRBJ2-2; maybe TRBD2 (6 bases). The CDR3 runs 15 residues. Germline-derived CDR1 and CDR2 are SGHVS and FNYEAQ. Trimming shortened V by 4 bases and J by 6 bases, and 15 bases separated the two germline ends. The CDR3 DNA reads TGTGCCAGCAGCTCCCAACTTAGCGGACCCGGGGAGCTGTTTTTT. Amino acid sequence: CASSSQLSGPGELFF.

This clonotype was seen more than once but under ten times. The chain is built from TRBV6-5 and TRBJ2-1, with 12 nucleotides matching TRBD2. Germline CDR1 and CDR2: MNHEY and SVGAGI. With 5 bases clipped from V and 6 bases from J, the junction kept 5 bases outside the gene matches. The CDR3 length is 15 residues. The CDR3 protein is CASSHGLAGSNEQFF. The CDR3 DNA follows: TGTGCCAGCAGTCACGGACTAGCGGGGTCCAATGAGCAGTTCTTC.

This clonotype has only a few counts. V is TRBV29-1 and J is TRBJ2-7, with 10 bases that match TRBD2. The V and J ends lost 5 bases and 0 bases, in that order; junction bases with no gene match: 1. Per the germline V gene, CDR1 is SQVTM and CDR2 is ANQGSEA. The CDR3 has 13 residues. CDR3 DNA: TGCAGCGTTAGCGGGAGGGCCTCCTACGAGCAGTACTTC. Translation: CSVSGRASYEQYF.

The genes are TRBV28 and TRBJ1-1; the D gene is possibly TRBD1 (6 bases). The CDR3 extends over 13 amino acids. The V end was cut by 3 bases, the J end by 6 bases, with 11 bases between. Per germline, CDR1 MDHEN and CDR2 SYDVKM. CDR3 sequence (DNA): TGTGCCAGCAGTTTTACAGGGAAGGCTGAAGCTTTCTTT. This translates into CASSFTGKAEAFF.

This clonotype was counted a few times. In DNA form, the CDR3 reads TGTGCCAGCAGCTTAGGAGGGTCCGGGGGGTACACCGGGGAGCTGTTTTTT. Its translation is CASSLGGSGGYTGELFF. This chain uses TRBV11-2 with TRBJ2-2; 7 nucleotides agree with TRBD2. J lost 3 bases, V lost 1 base, and 8 bases had no gene match. The length of the CDR3 is 17 residues. CDR1 SGHAT and CDR2 FQNNGV come from the germline V gene.

This clonotype has more than one count but fewer than ten. The chain recombines TRBV4-3 with TRBJ2-3; TRBD1 matches at 7 bases. V lost 0 bases, J lost 0 bases, and 9 bases stayed unmatched. CDR1 is LGHNA, CDR2 YSLEER, per germline. The CDR3 totals 18 residues. The CDR3 region is CASSQDSTWGQSTDTQYF. The CDR3, as DNA: TGCGCCAGCAGCCAAGATTCCACTTGGGGACAGAGCACAGATACGCAGTATTTT.

This clonotype was counted between two and nine times. CDR3 coding DNA: TGTGCCAGCAGCGGACGAAAGATAGCGGGGGGCCCGTTTGGTGAGCAGTTCTTC. Its translation is CASSGRKIAGGPFGEQFF. The chain combines TRBV9 with TRBJ2-1, with 10 nucleotides matching TRBD2. The CDR3 sequence is 18 residues long. V was pared by 3 bases and J by 9 bases, with 18 bases of the junction left unmatched. The germline gives CDR1 SGDLS, CDR2 YYNGEE.

This chain connects TRBV7-2 to TRBJ2-7; 8 positions agree with TRBD2. The germline gives CDR1 SGHTA, CDR2 FQGNSA. V lost 1 base to trimming and J lost 3 bases; unmatched junction nucleotides: 5. The CDR3 covers 15 residues. DNA for the CDR3: TGTGCCAGCAGCTTAGATCGGGAGGGCCTCTACGAGCAGTACTTC. It encodes CASSLDREGLYEQYF.

CDR3 in DNA: TGTGCCAGCAGCCAAGAGCCGGGGGCGTTCTACGAGCAGTACTTC. Translation: CASSQEPGAFYEQYF. The chain is built from TRBV3-1 and TRBJ2-7; tentatively, D is TRBD1 or TRBD2 (6 bases each). This CDR3 has 15 amino acids. CDR1 is LGHDT and CDR2 is YNNKEL in the germline V gene (reference sequence). V lost 0 bases and J 3 bases, leaving 12 bases between the germline ends.

The chain links TRBV29-1 to TRBJ2-5; D is uncertain. V was clipped by 3 bases and J by 3 bases, with 11 bases between them. The CDR3 runs 13 residues. The germline gives CDR1 SQVTM, CDR2 ANQGSEA. For the CDR3, the DNA is TGCAGCGTTGAGGTGAGGCAGAAAGAGACCCAGTACTTC. It translates to CSVEVRQKETQYF.

This clonotype was seen a few times. The CDR3 sequence is CSASGQAHRYEQYF. CDR3 bases: TGCAGTGCTAGCGGCCAGGCCCATAGGTACGAGCAGTACTTC. The V gene is TRBV20-1, the J gene TRBJ2-7; the D is unclear. V was pared by 3 bases and J by 4 bases, with 16 bases between. Germline-derived CDR1 and CDR2 are DFQATT and SNEGSKA (reference sequence). This CDR3 is built from 14 residues.

In its sample, this clonotype was seen many times. The rearrangement uses TRBV4-1 and TRBJ1-2; D unresolved. The germline V and J ends were trimmed by 1 base and 4 bases, with 10 bases remaining between them. Germline CDR1 reads MGHRA; CDR2 reads YSYEKL. CDR3 length equals 14 residues. The CDR3 coding sequence is TGCGCCAGCAGCCAAGTCGATATCTTCTATGGCTACACCTTC. It yields the protein CASSQVDIFYGYTF.

The chain is built from TRBV29-1 and TRBJ1-2; D perhaps matches TRBD1 (5 bases). This CDR3 contains 11 residues. CDR1 SQVTM and CDR2 ANQGSEA come from the germline V gene. The CDR3 bases are TGCACCTCGAGGGGCCCCTATGGCTACACCTTC. Translated: CTSRGPYGYTF.

This clonotype was counted ten times or more. The J gene is TRBJ2-1, the V gene TRBV7-9, with 8 bases that match TRBD1. This CDR3 is 16 amino acids long. Germline V gives CDR1 SEHNR, CDR2 FQNEAQ (reference sequence). The V and J ends lost 5 bases and 6 bases, in that order; junction bases with no gene match: 12. The CDR3 spells CASSPYRRTGSNEQFF. The CDR3 region has the DNA TGTGCCAGCAGCCCATACCGTAGGACAGGGTCCAATGAGCAGTTCTTC.